This TCR beta chain comes out of a study of Ad26.COV2.S vaccination and SARS-CoV-2 variants. Treatment in this sample: some 19 received Ad26.COV2.S at low or high dose, single or two shots; roughly five received placebo; per-sample allocation not given. Sampling happened 63 days after the first vaccine or placebo injection. The data were produced by immunoSEQ multiplex PCR, yet TCRdb's version contains in-frame clones alone and is incomplete. Of 300,000 to 450,000 clones listed, 70% to 90% are singletons. Germline lookup yields CDR1 SGHDT and CDR2 YYEEEE. J was trimmed by 2 bases and V by 4 bases; bases with no gene match: 13. The CDR3 has 17 residues.

The sample in question was peripheral blood, obtained in a trial of Ad26.COV2.S vaccine versus placebo. J is TRBJ2-7 and V is TRBV5-6, with TRBD2 matching over 9 bases. The source is a person between 18 and 65 years old who received the Ad26.COV2.S COVID-19 vaccine or a placebo. The CDR3 DNA is TGTGCCAGCAGCCCCAGGTCTAGCGGGGCTAACCCCTACGAGCAGTACTTC. This gives the protein CASSPRSSGANPYEQYF.